The next 25 T cell receptor beta chains were all read from a single sample in a study of cytomegalovirus exposure and HLA in healthy donors. PCR involved 60 Vbeta and 13 Jbeta primers. Data came from immunoSEQ multiplex PCR; TCRdb stores just in-frame clones and leaves some out. The sample has roughly 140,000 clones; more than 70% are singletons. The specimen was PBMCs. These receptors were obtained from a woman in her 40s in good health and CMV-seronegative.

This clone was picked up a small number of times. The chain joins TRBV5-1 to TRBJ2-7, with a possible D match to TRBD2 (6 bases). CDR1 is SGHRS, CDR2 YFSETQ, per germline. V gave up 4 bases and J gave up 2 bases, with 10 bases separating them. The CDR3 consists of 13 residues. The chain's CDR3 is CASSPGSTYEQYF. CDR3 coding DNA: TGCGCCAGCAGCCCCGGGAGTACCTACGAGCAGTACTTC.

This clone was observed once. The CDR3 nucleotides are TGCGCCAGCAGCTTGGACAGTGGAAACACCATATATTTT. Its protein product is CASSLDSGNTIYF. The chain links TRBV5-1 to TRBJ1-3; no clear D. Between the trimmed V and J ends, which lost 0 bases and 3 bases, there was a span of 4 bases. The CDR3 is 13 residues long. Germline CDR1 is SGHRS and CDR2 is YFSETQ.

The CDR3 region is CASSSRGQPRYGYTF. The CDR3 DNA follows: TGTGCCAGCAGTTCCCGGGGACAGCCCAGGTATGGCTACACCTTC. The rearrangement links TRBV28 to TRBJ1-2; 7 bases fit TRBD1. V was pared by 4 bases and J by 5 bases, with 10 bases of the junction left unmatched. The CDR3 runs 15 residues. Looked up from germline, CDR1 is MDHEN and CDR2 is SYDVKM.

The V call is TRBV11-2, the J call TRBJ2-5, with D maybe TRBD1 (5 bases). The end of the DNA fits TRBJ2-7 better, so the J call may be wrong. Germline CDR1 and CDR2: SGHAT and FQNNGV. The CDR3 extends over 15 amino acids. The CDR3, as DNA: TGTGCCAGCAGCTTAGCGGCAGGACACGCCTACGAGCAGTACTTC. Its protein product is CASSLAAGHAYEQYF.

The chain uses TRBV2 and TRBJ1-2; D call uncertain. CDR3 length equals 13 residues. Trimming cost V 8 bases and J 3 bases, with 13 bases left between them. The germline gives CDR1 SNHLY, CDR2 FYNNEI. The CDR3 nucleotides read TGTGCCAGCGGGTCCATGAGGTACTATGGCTACACCTTC. Its translation is CASGSMRYYGYTF.

V gene TRBV27 combines with J gene TRBJ2-3; D might be TRBD1 (5 bases). CDR3 size: 17 residues. CDR1 MNHEY and CDR2 SMNVEV come from the germline V gene (reference sequence). V was trimmed by 4 bases and J by 0 bases, leaving 17 bases between them. The CDR3: CASSSNDSPSSTDTQYF. CDR3 bases: TGTGCCAGCAGTTCAAACGACAGCCCATCTAGCACAGATACGCAGTATTTT.

V is TRBV9 and J is TRBJ2-5, with D hard to call. The J call could be wrong; TRBJ2-7 is a better fit for the DNA end. From germline, CDR1 is SGDLS and CDR2 YYNGEE. The CDR3 runs 14 residues. This CDR3 reads CASSVWSRLYEQYF. DNA of the CDR3: TGTGCCAGCAGCGTTTGGTCCAGGCTGTACGAGCAGTACTTC.

The rearrangement uses TRBV11-2 and TRBJ1-2; tentative D call: TRBD1 (6 bases). This CDR3 contains 15 residues. Between the trimmed V and J ends, which lost 4 bases and 2 bases, there was a span of 14 bases. Per the germline V gene, CDR1 is SGHAT and CDR2 is FQNNGV. CDR3 DNA: TGTGCCAGCAGCTCCAACCCCACAGGGAACTATGGCTACACCTTC. Its protein is CASSSNPTGNYGYTF.

V is TRBV30 and J is TRBJ1-2; D not certain. Germline V gives CDR1 GTSNPN, CDR2 SVGIG (reference sequence). V gave up 8 bases and J gave up 3 bases, with 16 bases separating them. This CDR3 spans 13 amino acids. The DNA of the CDR3 is TGTGCCGAGGGAGAAGGAGCCTACTATGGCTACACCTTC. Its translation: CAEGEGAYYGYTF.

This sequence joins TRBV10-3 and TRBJ1-1; 11 bases are a match to TRBD1. Trimming cost V 6 bases and J 3 bases; bases outside gene matches: 9. This CDR3 has 16 amino acids. CDR1 ENHRY and CDR2 SYGVKD come from the germline V gene. The CDR3 sequence: CAISFGGQGDDTEAFF. For the CDR3, the DNA is TGTGCCATCAGCTTTGGGGGACAGGGGGACGACACTGAAGCTTTCTTT.

The gene calls are TRBV27 and TRBJ1-5; no firm D call. V was pared by 3 bases and J by 3 bases, with 12 bases between. Germline V lookup: CDR1 MNHEY, CDR2 SMNVEV (reference sequence). The CDR3 loop spans 15 amino acids. The CDR3 loop is CASSFRRSNNQPQHF. CDR3 sequence (DNA): TGTGCCAGCAGTTTTCGCAGGTCCAACAATCAGCCCCAGCATTTT.

The CDR3 coding sequence is TGTGCCAGCAACGGGGTTGCCGCCCCGACCTACGAGCAGTACTTC. The encoded protein is CASNGVAAPTYEQYF. The chain employs TRBV28 and TRBJ2-7; possible D gene TRBD2, 5 bases. The V end was cut by 7 bases, the J end by 2 bases, with 18 bases between. Germline V gene data show CDR1 as MDHEN and CDR2 as SYDVKM. This CDR3 spans 15 amino acids.

This sequence joins TRBV25-1 and TRBJ2-6; a weak D match, TRBD1 (6 bases). V was trimmed by 1 base and J by 4 bases, leaving 8 bases between them. The CDR3 spans 15 residues. Germline lookup yields CDR1 MGHDK and CDR2 SYGVNS. The CDR3 protein is CASSESGVGANVLTF. In nucleotides, the CDR3 is TGTGCCAGCAGTGAATCAGGGGTCGGGGCCAACGTCCTGACTTTC. Looking up the rest from reference TRBV25-1 and TRBJ2-6 gives the full variable domain: EADIYQTPRYLVIGTGKKITLECSQTMGHDKMYWYQQDPGMELHLIHYSYGVNSTEKGDLSSESTVSRIRTEHFPLTLESARPSHTSQYLCASSESGVGANVLTFGAGSRLTVL.

This clone was observed a single time. This chain connects TRBV28 to TRBJ2-7; TRBD1 aligns across 12 bases. V trimming: 4 bases; J trimming: 6 bases; junction bases outside the gene matches: 10. The CDR3 totals 16 residues. Germline CDR1 and CDR2: MDHEN and SYDVKM. CDR3 amino acids: CASSSQTGTGGVEQYF. CDR3 DNA: TGTGCCAGCAGTTCGCAAACCGGGACAGGGGGCGTCGAGCAGTACTTC.

The rearrangement joins TRBV14 to TRBJ2-7, with 7 bases lining up with TRBD2. The CDR3 is made up of 15 amino acids. Trimming cost V 4 bases and J 5 bases; bases outside gene matches: 11. Germline assignment: CDR1 SGHDN and CDR2 FVKESK. The DNA for the CDR3 is TGTGCCAGCAGCCTACTGGTGGGGGGGTCCAACGAGCAGTACTTC. Amino acids: CASSLLVGGSNEQYF.

J is TRBJ1-1 and V is TRBV10-2, with a weak D call TRBD1 (6 bases). The V end lost 5 bases, the J end lost 1 base, and 14 bases lay between the germline ends. Germline V lookup: CDR1 WSHSY, CDR2 SAAADI. The CDR3 runs 15 residues. The CDR3 DNA sequence: TGCGCCAGCAGTAAAGCCGGGACACCGAACACTGAAGCTTTCTTT. It specifies CASSKAGTPNTEAFF.

The CDR3 DNA reads as TGTGCCAGCACCCACTCTTGGGGGGACGAGCAGTACTTC. It encodes CASTHSWGDEQYF. The chain combines TRBV27 with TRBJ2-7; tentatively, D is TRBD2 (6 bases). CDR1 and CDR2 from the germline V gene are MNHEY and SMNVEV (reference sequence). The V end was cut by 7 bases, the J end by 5 bases, with 15 bases between. This CDR3 contains 13 residues.

The chain is built from TRBV5-4 and TRBJ2-7, with TRBD2 matching over 11 bases. The V and J ends lost 0 bases and 2 bases, in that order; junction bases with no gene match: 7. The CDR3 consists of 17 residues. The V gene's germline CDR1 is SGHNT and CDR2 YYREEE (reference sequence). CDR3 sequence reads: CASSLDPKLAGAYEQYF. The CDR3 DNA follows: TGTGCCAGCAGCTTGGACCCCAAACTAGCGGGGGCCTACGAGCAGTACTTC.

This clone was seen once. J is TRBJ2-1 and V is TRBV18; TRBD1 aligns across 8 bases. Per germline, CDR1 KGHSH and CDR2 LQKENI. V dropped 5 bases and J dropped 6; count of bases not matched to a gene: 24. This CDR3 is 20 amino acids long. CDR3: CASSELPRGLNNDRANEQFF. CDR3 in DNA: TGTGCCAGCTCAGAACTACCCAGGGGGCTTAACAATGATCGGGCCAATGAGCAGTTCTTC.

The chain links TRBV10-1 to TRBJ1-3; 7 bases agree with TRBD1. J lost 2 bases, V lost 5 bases, and 3 bases had no gene match. From germline, CDR1 is WNHNN and CDR2 SYGVQD (reference sequence). The CDR3 runs 14 residues. CDR3 region: CASSIDRAGNTIYF. DNA of the CDR3: TGCGCCAGCAGTATCGACAGGGCTGGAAACACCATATATTTT.

The count of this clone is one. The V call is TRBV29-1, the J call TRBJ2-7, with TRBD1 matching over 11 bases. The CDR3 consists of 14 residues. Germline CDR1 SQVTM, CDR2 ANQGSEA. The J segment lost 5 bases and the V segment lost 6 bases, leaving 9 bases of the junction unmatched. CDR3 region: CSVSVRTGGDEQYF. CDR3 nucleotides: TGCAGCGTCTCGGTTCGGACAGGGGGCGACGAGCAGTACTTC.

The chain recombines TRBV2 with TRBJ1-1; 7 nucleotides match TRBD1. Unmatched junction bases numbered 7, after V lost 5 bases and J lost 1 base. CDR1 and CDR2 (germline): SNHLY, FYNNEI. This CDR3 spans 15 amino acids. This chain's CDR3 is CASSSDSGGNTEAFF. CDR3 in DNA: TGTGCCAGCAGTAGTGATTCAGGGGGGAACACTGAAGCTTTCTTT.

The chain joins TRBV18 to TRBJ1-2, with TRBD1 matching over 10 bases. There are 14 residues in the CDR3. V shed 0 bases, J shed 8 bases, and the junction held 3 bases outside the gene matches. From germline, CDR1 is KGHSH and CDR2 LQKENI. As DNA, the CDR3 is TGTGCCAGCTCACCACCGGACAGGGGGTCAGGCTACACCTTC. Its protein is CASSPPDRGSGYTF.

V usage is TRBV7-9 and J usage is TRBJ1-6; tentative D call: TRBD1 (5 bases). V was shortened by 5 bases and J by 13 bases, with 15 bases between the two germline ends. The CDR3 consists of 13 residues. Germline V gene sequence: CDR1 SEHNR, CDR2 FQNEAQ (reference sequence). The chain's CDR3 is CASSGLGGRPLHF. CDR3 in DNA: TGTGCCAGCAGCGGTCTGGGGGGAAGGCCCCTCCACTTT.

This rearrangement joins TRBV19 to TRBJ2-5, with TRBD2 as a possible D gene (5 bases). The last part of the DNA fits TRBJ2-7 better; the J call may be wrong. Per the germline V gene, CDR1 is LNHDA and CDR2 is SQIVND (reference sequence). This CDR3 spans 14 amino acids. The chain's CDR3 is CASSIRGHSYEQYF. CDR3 bases: TGTGCCAGTAGTATTCGAGGGCACTCCTACGAGCAGTACTTC.